These T cell receptor beta chains were read from a single sample in a study of cytomegalovirus exposure and HLA in healthy donors. The protocol was immunoSEQ multiplex PCR, while the TCRdb copy is restricted to in-frame clones and leaves out a portion. The repertoire consists of some 100,000 clones, with 70% to 90% occurring once and the leading ten covering nearly 4.5%. Sequences were obtained from PBMCs. Receptor source: a man between 18 and 35 years old in good health and CMV-seropositive. CDR3s include the opening cysteine and the closing phenylalanine or tryptophan. The order of the fields is D gene, J gene, clone size, V gene, CDR3 protein, CDR3 DNA. D genes are given only for firm matches. Clone size is not always given. Where it is, it says once, few, many or a class for expanded clones.

-,TRBJ2-2,-,TRBV12-2,CASRSPNGGGSINTGELFF,TGTGCAAGTCGCTCCCCCAACGGCGGGGGCTCCATAAACACCGGGGAGCTGTTTTTT
-,TRBJ2-7,-,TRBV7-9,CASSLAVGGGYSYEQYF,TGTGCCAGCAGCTTGGCCGTGGGTGGCGGGTACTCCTACGAGCAGTACTTC
-,TRBJ1-1,-,TRBV6-5,CASSLQGARTEAFF,TGTGCCAGCAGTCTACAGGGCGCAAGAACAGAAGCTTTCTTT
TRBD2,TRBJ2-5,few,TRBV10-3,CAISEASTSGGSQETQYF,TGTGCCATCAGTGAGGCATCGACTAGCGGGGGAAGTCAGGAGACCCAGTACTTC
-,TRBJ1-1,-,TRBV28,CASSLPQGRLNTEAFF,TGTGCCAGCAGTTTACCCCAGGGCCGATTGAACACTGAAGCTTTCTTT
TRBD2,TRBJ2-7,-,TRBV5-1,CASSSPGTSGGAIYEQYF,TGCGCCAGCAGCTCTCCCGGGACTAGCGGGGGGGCAATCTACGAGCAGTACTTC
TRBD2,TRBJ2-1,-,TRBV7-2,CASSLARQTSGNYNEQFF,TGTGCCAGCAGCTTAGCCCGACAGACTAGCGGCAATTACAATGAGCAGTTCTTC
-,TRBJ1-6,once,TRBV9,CASSLNGGGSPLHF,TGTGCCAGCAGCCTAAATGGGGGGGGATCACCCCTCCACTTT
TRBD1,TRBJ2-3,-,TRBV5-1,CASSLIPAAGGAGDTQYF,TGCGCCAGCAGCTTAATTCCGGCCGCAGGGGGCGCGGGAGATACGCAGTATTTT
-,TRBJ1-2,-,TRBV15,CATSRGGNYGYTF,TGTGCCACCAGCAGAGGAGGAAACTATGGCTACACCTTC
-,TRBJ1-5,-,TRBV7-2,CASSLAGRGSNQPQHF,TGTGCCAGCAGCTTAGCGGGGCGGGGTAGCAATCAGCCCCAGCATTTT
-,TRBJ1-2,-,TRBV5-5,CASSLVLGPHNYGYTF,TGTGCCAGCAGCTTGGTTCTGGGCCCACACAACTATGGCTACACCTTC
TRBD1,TRBJ2-3,-,TRBV27,CASSLGGLPQYF,TGTGCCAGCAGCCTAGGGGGCTTGCCGCAGTATTTT
-,TRBJ1-3,-,TRBV6-1,CASSEWGFRGTVAGNTIYF,TGTGCCAGCAGCGAATGGGGGTTCCGGGGGACGGTTGCTGGAAACACCATATATTTT
TRBD2,TRBJ2-5,-,TRBV5-1,CASSLVTSGGQETQYF,TGCGCCAGCAGCTTGGTTACTAGCGGGGGCCAGGAGACCCAGTACTTC
-,TRBJ2-5,-,TRBV7-7,CASSFLRGAGQETQYF,TGTGCCAGCAGCTTTCTCCGGGGAGCAGGTCAAGAGACCCAGTACTTC
-,TRBJ2-7,-,TRBV27,CASSFNLYYEQYF,TGTGCCAGCAGTTTCAACTTATACTACGAGCAGTACTTC
TRBD1,TRBJ1-1,-,TRBV5-1,CASRDRARDTEAFF,TGCGCCAGCAGGGACAGGGCGAGGGACACTGAAGCTTTCTTT
-,TRBJ1-3,-,TRBV28,CASRAGLGSGNTIYF,TGTGCCAGCCGGGCAGGGTTGGGTTCTGGAAACACCATATATTTT
-,TRBJ2-7,-,TRBV29-1,CSVGGKAYEQYF,TGCAGCGTAGGGGGAAAGGCCTACGAGCAGTACTTC
TRBD1,TRBJ2-2,-,TRBV5-6,CASSLATTGGAGELFF,TGTGCCAGCAGCTTGGCGACGACAGGGGGGGCCGGGGAGCTGTTTTTT
TRBD2,TRBJ2-1,-,TRBV4-1,CASSQESGAYNEQFF,TGCGCCAGCAGCCAAGAAAGCGGGGCCTACAATGAGCAGTTCTTC
TRBD1,TRBJ1-2,-,TRBV11-3,CASSPRGQGDFGYTF,TGTGCCAGCAGCCCAAGGGGACAGGGGGATTTTGGCTACACCTTC
TRBD1,TRBJ2-1,-,TRBV2,CASSEEGQGPNEQFF,TGTGCCAGCAGTGAAGAGGGACAGGGGCCCAATGAGCAGTTCTTC
-,TRBJ1-2,-,TRBV25-1,CASRLRLPLSEGYTF,TGTGCCAGCAGATTGCGGCTCCCATTATCGGAAGGCTACACCTTC
TRBD2,TRBJ2-2,-,TRBV10-3,CASNGAGGNTGELFF,TGTGCCTCAAACGGAGCGGGGGGGAACACCGGGGAGCTGTTTTTT
-,TRBJ1-2,-,TRBV27,CASSQGVGANGYTF,TGTGCCAGCAGTCAAGGGGTGGGGGCTAATGGCTACACCTTC
TRBD1,TRBJ1-6,-,TRBV5-8,CASSLVYAGGYSPLHF,TGTGCCAGCAGCTTGGTTTATGCAGGGGGCTATTCACCCCTCCACTTT
-,TRBJ2-5,once,TRBV28,CASSPLILAGSIETQYF,TGTGCCAGCAGTCCCCTAATCCTCGCAGGTAGTATTGAGACCCAGTACTTC
TRBD1,TRBJ1-1,-,TRBV11-2,CASSYRQGVTEAFF,TGTGCCAGCAGCTACCGACAGGGAGTCACTGAAGCTTTCTTT
TRBD1,TRBJ1-1,-,TRBV5-1,CASSLEGQGYTEAFF,TGCGCCAGCAGCTTGGAGGGACAGGGGTACACTGAAGCTTTCTTT
-,TRBJ1-4,few,TRBV2,CASNEGSGLNEKLFF,TGTGCCAGCAATGAAGGGTCCGGACTTAATGAAAAACTGTTTTTT
TRBD2,TRBJ2-3,-,TRBV5-6,CASSWGGTSGTDTQYF,TGTGCCAGCAGCTGGGGGGGGACTAGCGGGACAGATACGCAGTATTTT
-,TRBJ2-3,once,TRBV7-9,CASSTGGGTDTQYF,TGTGCCAGCAGCACAGGGGGGGGCACAGATACGCAGTATTTT
-,TRBJ2-1,-,TRBV28,CATLLGGSYNEQFF,TGTGCCACCCTTTTGGGGGGTTCCTACAATGAGCAGTTCTTC
TRBD1,TRBJ2-7,-,TRBV5-8,CASSPTGNEQYF,TGTGCCAGCAGCCCGACAGGGAACGAGCAGTACTTC
-,TRBJ1-5,-,TRBV5-5,CASSLGANQPQHF,TGTGCCAGCAGCTTGGGGGCCAATCAGCCCCAGCATTTT
-,TRBJ1-3,-,TRBV10-3,CAISDQGRPGNTIYF,TGTGCCATCAGTGATCAGGGGCGGCCCGGAAACACCATATATTTT
TRBD1,TRBJ2-5,-,TRBV19,CASSGQGETQYF,TGTGCCAGTTCGGGACAGGGGGAGACCCAGTACTTC
-,TRBJ1-1,-,TRBV4-3,CASSQEGTRRDTEAFF,TGCGCCAGCAGCCAAGAGGGTACCCGGCGGGACACTGAAGCTTTCTTT
-,TRBJ1-2,-,TRBV7-2,CASREGDTESGGYTF,TGTGCCAGCAGAGAAGGGGACACCGAATCAGGCGGCTACACCTTC
-,TRBJ2-7,-,TRBV6-5,CASSPRRTSDEQYF,TGTGCCAGCAGCCCCCGGAGGACTTCAGACGAGCAGTACTTC
-,TRBJ1-1,-,TRBV6-1,CATSRVSTEAFF,TGTGCCACCAGCAGGGTGAGCACTGAAGCTTTCTTT
TRBD2,TRBJ2-1,once,TRBV15,CATSRDWGTSGRSQFF,TGTGCCACCAGCAGAGATTGGGGGACTAGCGGTCGGTCGCAGTTCTTC
TRBD1,TRBJ1-1,-,TRBV9,CASSAQQGVGTEAFF,TGTGCCAGCAGCGCCCAACAGGGGGTTGGGACTGAAGCTTTCTTT
-,TRBJ2-3,-,TRBV11-3,CASSLTGSTDTQYF,TGTGCCAGCAGCTTAACGGGGTCCACAGATACGCAGTATTTT
-,TRBJ1-1,-,TRBV7-9,CASSLDRGVRVTEAFF,TGTGCCAGCAGCTTAGACCGCGGGGTAAGGGTCACTGAAGCTTTCTTT
TRBD2,TRBJ2-7,few,TRBV9,CASSPQVGGGAYEQYF,TGTGCCAGCAGCCCCCAGGTTGGCGGGGGGGCCTACGAGCAGTACTTC
-,TRBJ1-2,-,TRBV6-5,CASSYSTANYGYTF,TGTGCCAGCAGTTACTCCACAGCTAACTATGGCTACACCTTC
-,TRBJ2-6,-,TRBV11-2,CASSWGLGAGSGANVLTF,TGTGCCAGCAGCTGGGGGTTGGGGGCTGGCTCCGGGGCCAACGTCCTGACTTTC
-,TRBJ1-1,-,TRBV21-1,CASSKVHGNTEAFF,TGTGCCAGCAGCAAAGTACATGGTAACACTGAAGCTTTCTTT
TRBD1,TRBJ1-2,-,TRBV7-2,CATGTGIGANYGYTF,TGTGCCACAGGGACAGGGATAGGGGCAAACTATGGCTACACCTTC